This entry features one TCR beta chain sequence. Its antigen is as yet unknown. The entry originates in a study of T cells in Graves' hyperthyroidism and ophthalmopathy. This CDR3 spans 16 amino acids. Looked up from germline, CDR1 is MNHNS and CDR2 is SASEGT. Losses at the gene ends were 7 bases for V and 9 bases for J; bases not matched to a gene: 14. Graves' hyperthyroidism was deemed stable absent ophthalmopathy progression within 18 months. Recently diagnosed hyperthyroidism of less than 2 months' duration affected patients aged 18 to 65. Study results and limitations: From stable hyperthyroidism, ophthalmopathy was separated by a 13 V-J model.

There were TCR beta CDR3 regions amplified from RNA transcripts. The primer set for the first-round RT-PCR of the TCR CDR3 was HTBI. One entry per CDR3 protein, called by TCRdb with MiXCR from the multiplex PCR reads. The repertoire holds approximately 870,000 distinct CDR3 sequences, 35% to 45% seen once, with 7.5% to 9.5% in the top ten. The chain couples TRBV6-1 to TRBJ1-5, with 11 bases identical to TRBD1. The sequenced sample was blood. The receptor was isolated from a man between 18 and 35 years old with Graves' hyperthyroidism. This CDR3 is CASTTNKGQGVSPQHF. CDR3 in DNA: TGTGCCAGCACCACTAATAAGGGACAGGGGGTATCGCCCCAGCATTTT.